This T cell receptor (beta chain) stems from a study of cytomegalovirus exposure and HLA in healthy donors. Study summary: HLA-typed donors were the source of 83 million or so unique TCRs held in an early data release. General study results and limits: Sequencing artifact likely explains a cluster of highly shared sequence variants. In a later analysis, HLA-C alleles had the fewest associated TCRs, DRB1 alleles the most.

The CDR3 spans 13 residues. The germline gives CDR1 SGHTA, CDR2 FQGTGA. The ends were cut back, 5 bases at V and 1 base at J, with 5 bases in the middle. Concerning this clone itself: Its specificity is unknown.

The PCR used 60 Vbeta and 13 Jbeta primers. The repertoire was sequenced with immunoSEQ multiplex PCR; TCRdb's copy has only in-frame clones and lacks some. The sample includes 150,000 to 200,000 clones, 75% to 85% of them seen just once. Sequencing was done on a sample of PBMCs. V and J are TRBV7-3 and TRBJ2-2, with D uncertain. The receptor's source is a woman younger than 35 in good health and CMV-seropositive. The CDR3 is CASSPGNTGELFF. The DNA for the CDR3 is TGTGCCAGCAGCCCGGGGAACACCGGGGAGCTGTTTTTT. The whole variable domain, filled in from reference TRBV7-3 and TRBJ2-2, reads GAGVSQTPSNKVTEKGKYVELRCDPISGHTALYWYRQSLGQGPEFLIYFQGTGAADDSGLPNDRFFAVRPEGSVSTLKIQRTERGDSAVYLCASSPGNTGELFFGEGSRLTVL.